A selection of T cell receptor beta chains follows, all from one sample in a study of blood T cell repertoires in COVID-19. Data came from immunoSEQ multiplex PCR; TCRdb stores just in-frame clones and leaves some out. The sample has around 100,000 clones, 80% seen once. Sequencing used peripheral blood. The source is a man aged 70-80 years with active or convalescent COVID-19. Both conserved end residues are part of each CDR3. D genes are given only for firm matches. A clone size is listed for some rows: how often the clone was seen (once, few, many), or a class if it is expanded.

D gene,V gene,clone size,J gene,CDR3 DNA,CDR3 protein
.,TRBV27,.,TRBJ2-3,TGTGCCAGCAGCTTTAGCGCAGATACGCAGTATTTT,CASSFSADTQYF
TRBD1,TRBV11-2,.,TRBJ2-1,TGTGCCAGCAGCTTACTCCGGGGCAGGGGGCGACGCAATGAGCAGTTCTTC,CASSLLRGRGRRNEQFF
.,TRBV28,.,TRBJ1-6,TGTGCCAGCAGTTGGACAGCAAGCTCCTATAATTCACCCCTCCACTTT,CASSWTASSYNSPLHF
.,TRBV28,once,TRBJ1-1,TGTGCCAGCAGTTTCGTGAGAGGTGGGACTGAAGCTTTCTTT,CASSFVRGGTEAFF
.,TRBV30,.,TRBJ2-1,TGTGCCTGGAGTGCCCCCCCACTAGCTGGCGACTCGGGGGAGCAGTTCTTC,CAWSAPPLAGDSGEQFF
.,TRBV3-1/TRBV3-2,.,TRBJ1-1,TGTGCCAGCAGCCGGCTGGGGCTGAACACTGAAGCTTTCTTT,CASSRLGLNTEAFF
TRBD1,TRBV18,.,TRBJ2-3,TGTGCCAGCTCTCCGACAGGGGCGACAGATACGCAGTATTTT,CASSPTGATDTQYF
TRBD1,TRBV19,.,TRBJ2-3,TGTGCCAGTACCCTGGGGACAGGGAGCACAGATACGCAGTATTTT,CASTLGTGSTDTQYF
TRBD1,TRBV11-1,few,TRBJ2-7,TGTGCCAGCAGCTGGGACAGGGCCTACGAGCAGTACTTC,CASSWDRAYEQYF
TRBD2,TRBV5-4,.,TRBJ2-3,TGTGCCAGCAGCTCAACGGGAGGGCCGGGAGATACGCAGTATTTT,CASSSTGGPGDTQYF
.,TRBV28,.,TRBJ2-3,TGTGCCAGCAGGGACTCCGGCACAGATACGCAGTATTTT,CASRDSGTDTQYF
TRBD2,TRBV15,.,TRBJ2-3,TGTGCCACCAGCAGAGAACTAGCGGCTAGCACAGATACGCAGTATTTT,CATSRELAASTDTQYF
.,TRBV3-1/TRBV3-2,.,TRBJ1-3,TGTGCCAGCAGCCAAGCGAGGGTGGGAGGAAACACCATATATTTT,CASSQARVGGNTIYF
TRBD1,TRBV13,once,TRBJ1-2,TGTGCCAGCAGCTACACGGGGACAGCTAACTATGGCTACACCTTC,CASSYTGTANYGYTF
TRBD1,TRBV5-4,.,TRBJ1-2,TGTGCCAGCAGCCTTTACGCTACAGGGGCGTTCGGAGGCTACACCTTC,CASSLYATGAFGGYTF